This entry is about one TCR beta chain. Its target is not known. The data stem from a study of cytomegalovirus exposure and HLA in healthy donors. General study results and limits: In vitro, three CMV-associated chains proved specific for CMV antigens.

The PCR had 60 Vbeta and 13 Jbeta primers. Sequenced by immunoSEQ multiplex PCR; TCRdb stores in-frame clones only, minus some. The table records roughly 250,000 clones, roughly 70% of them present only once. The V gene's germline CDR1 is SGHRS and CDR2 YFSETQ. V lost 4 bases and J lost 4; bases outside the gene matches: 2. CDR3 size: 14 residues. The chain couples TRBV5-1 to TRBJ1-4; 9 positions agree with TRBD1. The sequence was collected from a female donor in good health and CMV-seronegative. Sample: PBMCs. CDR3 amino acids: CASSMTGGNEKLFF. In nucleotides, the CDR3 is TGCGCCAGCAGCATGACAGGGGGTAATGAAAAACTGTTTTTT.